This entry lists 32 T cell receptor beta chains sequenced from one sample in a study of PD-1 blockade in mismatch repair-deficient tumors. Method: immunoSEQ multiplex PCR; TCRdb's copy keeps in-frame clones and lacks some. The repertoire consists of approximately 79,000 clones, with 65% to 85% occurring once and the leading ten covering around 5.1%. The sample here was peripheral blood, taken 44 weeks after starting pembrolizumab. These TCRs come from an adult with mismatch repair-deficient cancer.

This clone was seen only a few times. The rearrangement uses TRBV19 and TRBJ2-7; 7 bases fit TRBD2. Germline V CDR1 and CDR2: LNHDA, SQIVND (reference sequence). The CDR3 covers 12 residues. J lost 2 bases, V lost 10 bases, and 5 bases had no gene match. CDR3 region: CATGTTAYEQYF. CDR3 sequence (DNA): TGTGCCACCGGGACTACAGCCTACGAGCAGTACTTC.

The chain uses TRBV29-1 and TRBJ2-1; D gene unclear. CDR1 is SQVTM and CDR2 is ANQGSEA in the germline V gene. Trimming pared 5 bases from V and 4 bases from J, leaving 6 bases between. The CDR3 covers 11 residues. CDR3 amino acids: CSVSEYNEQFF. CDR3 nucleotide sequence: TGCAGCGTTTCGGAGTACAATGAGCAGTTCTTC.

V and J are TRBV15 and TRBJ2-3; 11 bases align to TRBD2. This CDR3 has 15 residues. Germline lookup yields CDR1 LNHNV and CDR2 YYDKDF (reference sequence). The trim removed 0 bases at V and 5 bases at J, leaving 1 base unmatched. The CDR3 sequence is CATSRDTSGRDTQYF. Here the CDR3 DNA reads TGTGCCACCAGCAGAGATACTAGCGGGAGAGATACGCAGTATTTT. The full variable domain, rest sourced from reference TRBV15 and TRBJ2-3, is DAMVIQNPRYQVTQFGKPVTLSCSQTLNHNVMYWYQQKSSQAPKLLFHYYDKDFNNEADTPDNFQSRRPNTSFCFLDIRSPGLGDTAMYLCATSRDTSGRDTQYFGPGTRLTVL.

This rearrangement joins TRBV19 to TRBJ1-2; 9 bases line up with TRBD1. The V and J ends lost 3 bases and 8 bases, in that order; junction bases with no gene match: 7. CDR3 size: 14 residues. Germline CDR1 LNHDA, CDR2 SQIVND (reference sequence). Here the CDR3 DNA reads TGTGCCAGTAGTATTTCCTGGGACAGGGACGGCTACACCTTC. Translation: CASSISWDRDGYTF. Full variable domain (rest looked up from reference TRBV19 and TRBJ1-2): DGGITQSPKYLFRKEGQNVTLSCEQNLNHDAMYWYRQDPGQGLRLIYYSQIVNDFQKGDIAEGYSVSREKKESFPLTVTSAQKNPTAFYLCASSISWDRDGYTFGSGTRLTVV.

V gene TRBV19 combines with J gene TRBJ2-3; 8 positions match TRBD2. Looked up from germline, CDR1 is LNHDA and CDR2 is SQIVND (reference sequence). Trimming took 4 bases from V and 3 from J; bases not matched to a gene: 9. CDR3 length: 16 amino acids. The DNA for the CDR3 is TGTGCCAGTAGTAGGGGAAGCGGGAGTCGGACAGATACGCAGTATTTT. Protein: CASSRGSGSRTDTQYF.

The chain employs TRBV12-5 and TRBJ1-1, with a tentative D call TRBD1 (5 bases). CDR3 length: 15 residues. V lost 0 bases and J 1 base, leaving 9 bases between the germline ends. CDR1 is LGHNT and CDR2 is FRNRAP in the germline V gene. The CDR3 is CASGLVPQGNTEAFF. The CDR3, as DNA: TGTGCTAGTGGTTTGGTACCTCAGGGGAACACTGAAGCTTTCTTT.

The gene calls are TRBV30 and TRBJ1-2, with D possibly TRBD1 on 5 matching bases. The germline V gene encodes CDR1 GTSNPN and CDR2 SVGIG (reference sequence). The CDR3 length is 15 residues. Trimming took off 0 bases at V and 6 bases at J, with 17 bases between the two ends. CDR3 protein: CAWSVRGALGHGYTF. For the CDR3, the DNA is TGTGCCTGGAGTGTACGAGGGGCACTAGGCCATGGCTACACCTTC.

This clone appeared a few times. Written as DNA, the CDR3 is TGTGCCAGCAGTTTATATCCCAGACAGGGACTCTCCTACGAGCAGTACTTC. This gives the protein CASSLYPRQGLSYEQYF. This rearrangement joins TRBV27 to TRBJ2-7; TRBD1 is a possible D gene (7 bases). V shed 1 base and J shed 0 bases, with 16 bases lying between them. CDR1 and CDR2 (germline): MNHEY, SMNVEV (reference sequence). The CDR3 covers 17 residues.

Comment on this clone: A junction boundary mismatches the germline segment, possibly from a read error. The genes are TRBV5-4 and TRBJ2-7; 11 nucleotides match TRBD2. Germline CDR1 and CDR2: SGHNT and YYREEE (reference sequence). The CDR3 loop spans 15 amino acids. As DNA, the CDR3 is TGCGCCAGCAGCCCCACTAGCGGGGGTACCTACGAGCAGTACTTC. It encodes CASSPTSGGTYEQYF.

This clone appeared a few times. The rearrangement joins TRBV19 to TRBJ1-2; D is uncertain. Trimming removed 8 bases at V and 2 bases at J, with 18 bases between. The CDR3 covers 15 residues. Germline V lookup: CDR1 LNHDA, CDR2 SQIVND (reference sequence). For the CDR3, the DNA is TGTGCCAGTGGGAATAGGTTGGGTGCAAACTATGGCTACACCTTC. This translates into CASGNRLGANYGYTF.

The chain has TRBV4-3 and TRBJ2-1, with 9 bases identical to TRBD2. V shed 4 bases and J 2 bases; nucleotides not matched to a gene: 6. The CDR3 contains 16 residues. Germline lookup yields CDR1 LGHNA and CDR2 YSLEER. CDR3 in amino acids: CASSPTLAGPYNEQFF. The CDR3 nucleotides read TGCGCCAGCAGCCCTACACTAGCGGGTCCCTACAATGAGCAGTTCTTC.

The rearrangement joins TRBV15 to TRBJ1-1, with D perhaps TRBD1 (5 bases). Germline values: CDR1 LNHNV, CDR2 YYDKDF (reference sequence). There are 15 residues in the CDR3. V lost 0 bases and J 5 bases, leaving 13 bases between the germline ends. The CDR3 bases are TGTGCCACCAGCAGAGATCAAAGGGGTGGTACTGAAGCTTTCTTT. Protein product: CATSRDQRGGTEAFF.

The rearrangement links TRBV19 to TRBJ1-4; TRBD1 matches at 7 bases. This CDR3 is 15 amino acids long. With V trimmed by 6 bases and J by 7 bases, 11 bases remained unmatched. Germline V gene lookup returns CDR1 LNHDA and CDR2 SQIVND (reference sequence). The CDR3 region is CASRFGTAESEKLFF. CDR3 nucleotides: TGTGCCAGTAGGTTCGGGACAGCGGAGAGTGAAAAACTGTTTTTT.

Written as DNA, the CDR3 is TGTGCCTACCGCAGGGGCCCCACAGATACGCAGTATTTT. This encodes CAYRRGPTDTQYF. The chain carries TRBV30 and TRBJ2-3; D is perhaps TRBD1 (6 bases). Trimming took off 7 bases at V and 2 bases at J, with 13 bases between the two ends. The germline V gene encodes CDR1 GTSNPN and CDR2 SVGIG (reference sequence). The CDR3 length is 13 residues.

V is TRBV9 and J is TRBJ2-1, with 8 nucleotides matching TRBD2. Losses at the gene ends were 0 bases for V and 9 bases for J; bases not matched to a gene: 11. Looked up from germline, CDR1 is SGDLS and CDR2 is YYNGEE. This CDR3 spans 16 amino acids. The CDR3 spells CASSVASNSGIAEQFF. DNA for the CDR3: TGTGCCAGCAGCGTAGCTTCTAATAGCGGGATAGCTGAGCAGTTCTTC.

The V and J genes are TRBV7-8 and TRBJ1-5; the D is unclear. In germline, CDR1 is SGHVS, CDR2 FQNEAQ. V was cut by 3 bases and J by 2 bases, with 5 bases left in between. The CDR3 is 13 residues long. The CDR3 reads CASSFERNQPQHF. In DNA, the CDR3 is TGTGCCAGCAGCTTCGAACGCAATCAGCCCCAGCATTTT.

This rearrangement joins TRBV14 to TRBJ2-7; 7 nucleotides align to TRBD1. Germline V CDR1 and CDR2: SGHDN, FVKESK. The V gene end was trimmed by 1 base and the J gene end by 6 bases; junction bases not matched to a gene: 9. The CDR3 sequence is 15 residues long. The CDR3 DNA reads TGTGCCAGCAGCCAAGTCGGGGTCAGGGGGTCCGAGCAGTACTTC. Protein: CASSQVGVRGSEQYF. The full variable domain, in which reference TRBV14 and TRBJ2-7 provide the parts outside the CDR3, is EAGVTQFPSHSVIEKGQTVTLRCDPISGHDNLYWYRRVMGKEIKFLLHFVKESKQDESGMPNNRFLAERTGGTYSTLKVQPAELEDSGVYFCASSQVGVRGSEQYFGPGTRLTVT.

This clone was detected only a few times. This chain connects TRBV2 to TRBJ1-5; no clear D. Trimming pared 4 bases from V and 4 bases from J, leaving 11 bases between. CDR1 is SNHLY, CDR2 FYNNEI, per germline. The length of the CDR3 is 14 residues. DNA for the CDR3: TGTGCCAGCAGTGTTGGGCAGGAAAATCAGCCCCAGCATTTT. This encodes CASSVGQENQPQHF.

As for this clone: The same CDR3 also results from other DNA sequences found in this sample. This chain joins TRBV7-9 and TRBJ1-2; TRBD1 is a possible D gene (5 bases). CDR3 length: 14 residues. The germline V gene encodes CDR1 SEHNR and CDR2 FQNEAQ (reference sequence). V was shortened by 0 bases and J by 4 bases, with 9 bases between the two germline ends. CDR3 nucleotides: TGTGCCAGCAGCTTAGCTGCAGGGCTCTATGGCTACACCTTC. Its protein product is CASSLAAGLYGYTF.

The CDR3 loop is CASSHLPSSGVTGELFF. In nucleotides, the CDR3 is TGTGCCAGCAGCCACCTTCCGTCTAGCGGGGTCACCGGGGAGCTGTTTTTT. The chain combines TRBV7-9 with TRBJ2-2; TRBD2 matches 9 bases. The germline V gene has CDR1 SEHNR and CDR2 FQNEAQ (reference sequence). The CDR3 length is 17 residues. With V trimmed by 5 bases and J by 4 bases, 11 bases remained unmatched. Full variable domain (remainder filled in from reference TRBV7-9 and TRBJ2-2): DTGVSQNPRHKITKRGQNVTFRCDPISEHNRLYWYRQTLGQGPEFLTYFQNEAQLEKSRLLSDRFSAERPKGSFSTLEIQRTEQGDSAMYLCASSHLPSSGVTGELFFGEGSRLTVL.

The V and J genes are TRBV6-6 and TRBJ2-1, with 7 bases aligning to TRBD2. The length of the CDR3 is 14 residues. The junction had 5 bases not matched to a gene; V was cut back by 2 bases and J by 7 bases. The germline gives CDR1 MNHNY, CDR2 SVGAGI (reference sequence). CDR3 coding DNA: TGTGCCAGCAGTTACGGGACTACAGAAAATGAGCAGTTCTTC. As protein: CASSYGTTENEQFF.

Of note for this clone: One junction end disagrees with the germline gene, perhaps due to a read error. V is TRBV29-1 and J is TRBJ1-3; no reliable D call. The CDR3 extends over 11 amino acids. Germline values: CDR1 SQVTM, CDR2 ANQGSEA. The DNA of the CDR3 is TGCAGCGCTGAAGCTGGAAACACCATATATTTT. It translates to CSAEAGNTIYF.

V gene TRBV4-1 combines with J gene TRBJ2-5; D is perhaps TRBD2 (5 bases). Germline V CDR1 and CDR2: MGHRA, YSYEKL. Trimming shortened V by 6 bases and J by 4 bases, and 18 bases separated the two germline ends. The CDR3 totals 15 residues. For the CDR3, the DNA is TGCGCCAGCAGAAGTATCCGGGGAAAGAGAGAGACCCAGTACTTC. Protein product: CASRSIRGKRETQYF.

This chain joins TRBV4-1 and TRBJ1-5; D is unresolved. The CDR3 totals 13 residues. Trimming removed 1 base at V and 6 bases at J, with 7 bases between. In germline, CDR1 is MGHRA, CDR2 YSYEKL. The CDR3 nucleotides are TGCGCCAGCAGCCAAGTAGGGATTCAGCCCCAGCATTTT. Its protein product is CASSQVGIQPQHF.

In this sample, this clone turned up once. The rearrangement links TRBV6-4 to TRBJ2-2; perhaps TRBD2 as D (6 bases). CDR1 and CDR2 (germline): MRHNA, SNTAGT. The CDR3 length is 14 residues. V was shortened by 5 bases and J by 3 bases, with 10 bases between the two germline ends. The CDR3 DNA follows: TGTGCCAGCAGTAGGAGGGTCGACACCGGGGAGCTGTTTTTT. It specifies CASSRRVDTGELFF.

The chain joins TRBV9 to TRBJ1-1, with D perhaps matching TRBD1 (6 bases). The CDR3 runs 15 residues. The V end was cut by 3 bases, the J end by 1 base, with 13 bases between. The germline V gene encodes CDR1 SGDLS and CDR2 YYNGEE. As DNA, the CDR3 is TGTGCCAGCAGCGGGGGGCAGGGCACGAACACTGAAGCTTTCTTT. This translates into CASSGGQGTNTEAFF.

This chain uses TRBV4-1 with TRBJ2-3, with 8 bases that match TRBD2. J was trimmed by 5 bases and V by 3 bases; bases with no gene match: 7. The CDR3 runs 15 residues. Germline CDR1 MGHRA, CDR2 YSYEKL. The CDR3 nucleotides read TGCGCCAGCAGCCAGCTCTACGGGAGGGGAGATACGCAGTATTTT. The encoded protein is CASSQLYGRGDTQYF.

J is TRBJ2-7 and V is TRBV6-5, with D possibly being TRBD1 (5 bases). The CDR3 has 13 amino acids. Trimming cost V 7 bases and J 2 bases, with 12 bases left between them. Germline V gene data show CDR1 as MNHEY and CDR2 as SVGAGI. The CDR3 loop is CASTHRQTYEQYF. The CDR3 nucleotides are TGTGCCAGCACTCACAGACAGACCTACGAGCAGTACTTC.

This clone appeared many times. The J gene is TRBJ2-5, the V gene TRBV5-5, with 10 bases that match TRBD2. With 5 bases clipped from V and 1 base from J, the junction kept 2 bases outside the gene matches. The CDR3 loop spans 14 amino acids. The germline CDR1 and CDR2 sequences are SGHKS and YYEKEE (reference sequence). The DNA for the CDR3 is TGTGCCAGCAGTTGGACTAGCGGCCAAGAGACCCAGTACTTC. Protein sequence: CASSWTSGQETQYF.

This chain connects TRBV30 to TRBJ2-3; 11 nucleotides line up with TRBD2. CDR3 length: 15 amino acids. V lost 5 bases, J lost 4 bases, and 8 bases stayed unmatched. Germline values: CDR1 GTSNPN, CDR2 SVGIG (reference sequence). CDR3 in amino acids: CAWVQTSGKADTQYF. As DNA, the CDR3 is TGTGCCTGGGTCCAGACTAGCGGGAAAGCAGATACGCAGTATTTT.

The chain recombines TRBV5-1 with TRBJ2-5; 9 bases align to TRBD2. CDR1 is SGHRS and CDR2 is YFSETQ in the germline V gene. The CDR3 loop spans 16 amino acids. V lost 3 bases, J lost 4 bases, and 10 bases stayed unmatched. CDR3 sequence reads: CASSSLAGEGLETQYF. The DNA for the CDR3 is TGCGCCAGCAGCTCGTTAGCGGGAGAGGGATTAGAGACCCAGTACTTC.

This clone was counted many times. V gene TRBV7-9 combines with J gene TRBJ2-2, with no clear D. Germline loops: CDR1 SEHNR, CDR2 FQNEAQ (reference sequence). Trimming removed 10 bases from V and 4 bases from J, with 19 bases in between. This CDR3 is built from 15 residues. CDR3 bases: TGTGCCACCCCGAACCCTGGAGTTAGCACCGGGGAGCTGTTTTTT. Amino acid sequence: CATPNPGVSTGELFF.